Only a few counts were recorded for the clone carrying this TCR beta chain. CDR1 and CDR2 (germline): MDHEN, SYDVKM. This CDR3 is 17 amino acids long. The ends lost 5 bases at V and 1 base at J; junction bases unmatched: 10. The source material, RNA transcripts, was used to amplify TCR beta CDR3 regions. HTBI primers were employed in a first-round RT-PCR of the TCR CDR3. One entry per CDR3 protein results from TCRdb running MiXCR on the multiplex PCR reads. The sample consists of 500,000 to 650,000 distinct CDR3 sequences, more than 14% of them appearing once. The record originates from a study of T cells in Graves' hyperthyroidism and ophthalmopathy.

The sample taken for sequencing was blood. This TCR derives from a woman in her fifties or sixties with Graves' ophthalmopathy. The chain uses TRBV28 and TRBJ2-1; 8 bases map to TRBD2. The CDR3 region has the DNA TGTGCCAGCAGTCCAAGCGGGAGAGGTAGGTCCTACAATGAGCAGTTCTTC. Translated: CASSPSGRGRSYNEQFF.